Listed below are T cell receptor beta chains from one sample, sequenced in a study of T cell repertoires in cytomegalovirus infection. TCRdb processed the reads anew with MiXCR; each CDR3 protein has one entry. This sample has 70,000 to 85,000 distinct CDR3 sequences, with 40% found just once. Their target antigens are unknown. This specimen was CD8+ T cells from cultured PBMCs, taken from culture after CMV antigen stimulation. The origin of the receptors is a human donor in good health (CMV status not recorded). Some clones in this sample may be carry-over from other donors' samples. Each CDR3 is given with its conserved first and last residue. The D gene is left open where the match is weak. Expanded clones get a size class; other rows say once, few or many, or leave the size out.

>TRBJ1-5|NA|NA|TRBV2
TGTGCCAGCAGTGAAGGTGGGGGACAGCCCCAGCATTTT
CASSEGGGQPQHF
>TRBJ1-2|few|NA|TRBV7-9
TGTGCCAGCAGCTTCGGGGGTGGCTATGGCTACACCTTC
CASSFGGGYGYTF
>TRBJ2-1|few|NA|TRBV6-1
TGTGCCAGCAGTGAAGTTGGCTCCTACAATGAGCAGTTCTTC
CASSEVGSYNEQFF
>TRBJ1-5|few|NA|TRBV4-3
TGCGCCAGCAGCCAAGATTCGGGGCGAGGTCAGCCCCAGCATTTT
CASSQDSGRGQPQHF
>TRBJ2-7|few|NA|TRBV4-1
TGCGCCAGCAGCCAAGAAGGATCCTCCTACGAGCAGTACTTC
CASSQEGSSYEQYF
>TRBJ2-1|few|NA|TRBV4-3
TGCGCCAGCAGCAAGACTAGGGGGCCCTACAATGAGCAGTTCTTC
CASSKTRGPYNEQFF
>TRBJ2-3|few|NA|TRBV28
TGTGCCAGCAGATCGATCGGGGGGCTCATAGATACGCAGTATTTT
CASRSIGGLIDTQYF
>TRBJ1-2|NA|NA|TRBV7-9
TGTGCCAGCAGCTTAAATCCGGGGATAGGGGATGGCTACACCTTC
CASSLNPGIGDGYTF
>TRBJ1-1|NA|NA|TRBV19
TGTGCCAGTAGTATCGGGGCAGAGAACACTGAAGCTTTCTTT
CASSIGAENTEAFF
>TRBJ2-1|NA|TRBD2|TRBV7-6
TGTGCCAGCAGCTTAGGGACTAGCGGGGGGACCTACAATGAGCAGTTCTTC
CASSLGTSGGTYNEQFF
>TRBJ2-1|NA|NA|TRBV25-1
TGTACCAGCAGTGAATCGGAGGGGGATTATAATGAGCAGTTCTTC
CTSSESEGDYNEQFF
>TRBJ1-2|NA|NA|TRBV7-4
TGTGCCAGCAGCTTAGCGGGGGGTTCGGCGTTCTATGGCTACACCTTC
CASSLAGGSAFYGYTF
>TRBJ1-1|NA|NA|TRBV19
TGTGCCAGTAGGATCCCCGGGACGGCTGAAGCTTTCTTT
CASRIPGTAEAFF
>TRBJ2-7|few|TRBD1|TRBV12-3/TRBV12-4
TGTGCCAGCAGGGACAGGCTCGGCTACGAGCAGTACTTC
CASRDRLGYEQYF
>TRBJ2-3|few|TRBD2|TRBV2
TGTGCCCGCCCCCCGGGACTAGGGGCAGATACGCAGTATTTT
CARPPGLGADTQYF
>TRBJ2-3|few|NA|TRBV7-8
TGTGCCAGCAGCCTAGGTTCAGGGACAGATACGCAGTATTTT
CASSLGSGTDTQYF
>TRBJ2-1|NA|TRBD2|TRBV7-2
TGTGCCAGCAGCTTAGGAGCGGGGGGGCCGAAATACAATGAGCAGTTCTTC
CASSLGAGGPKYNEQFF
>TRBJ2-1|NA|TRBD2|TRBV12-3/TRBV12-4
TGTGCCAGCAGTCTCGGGGGGAGCTCCTACAATGAGCAGTTCTTC
CASSLGGSSYNEQFF
>TRBJ2-7|NA|NA|TRBV28
TGTGCCAGCTTAGACAGCTACGAGCAGTACTTC
CASLDSYEQYF